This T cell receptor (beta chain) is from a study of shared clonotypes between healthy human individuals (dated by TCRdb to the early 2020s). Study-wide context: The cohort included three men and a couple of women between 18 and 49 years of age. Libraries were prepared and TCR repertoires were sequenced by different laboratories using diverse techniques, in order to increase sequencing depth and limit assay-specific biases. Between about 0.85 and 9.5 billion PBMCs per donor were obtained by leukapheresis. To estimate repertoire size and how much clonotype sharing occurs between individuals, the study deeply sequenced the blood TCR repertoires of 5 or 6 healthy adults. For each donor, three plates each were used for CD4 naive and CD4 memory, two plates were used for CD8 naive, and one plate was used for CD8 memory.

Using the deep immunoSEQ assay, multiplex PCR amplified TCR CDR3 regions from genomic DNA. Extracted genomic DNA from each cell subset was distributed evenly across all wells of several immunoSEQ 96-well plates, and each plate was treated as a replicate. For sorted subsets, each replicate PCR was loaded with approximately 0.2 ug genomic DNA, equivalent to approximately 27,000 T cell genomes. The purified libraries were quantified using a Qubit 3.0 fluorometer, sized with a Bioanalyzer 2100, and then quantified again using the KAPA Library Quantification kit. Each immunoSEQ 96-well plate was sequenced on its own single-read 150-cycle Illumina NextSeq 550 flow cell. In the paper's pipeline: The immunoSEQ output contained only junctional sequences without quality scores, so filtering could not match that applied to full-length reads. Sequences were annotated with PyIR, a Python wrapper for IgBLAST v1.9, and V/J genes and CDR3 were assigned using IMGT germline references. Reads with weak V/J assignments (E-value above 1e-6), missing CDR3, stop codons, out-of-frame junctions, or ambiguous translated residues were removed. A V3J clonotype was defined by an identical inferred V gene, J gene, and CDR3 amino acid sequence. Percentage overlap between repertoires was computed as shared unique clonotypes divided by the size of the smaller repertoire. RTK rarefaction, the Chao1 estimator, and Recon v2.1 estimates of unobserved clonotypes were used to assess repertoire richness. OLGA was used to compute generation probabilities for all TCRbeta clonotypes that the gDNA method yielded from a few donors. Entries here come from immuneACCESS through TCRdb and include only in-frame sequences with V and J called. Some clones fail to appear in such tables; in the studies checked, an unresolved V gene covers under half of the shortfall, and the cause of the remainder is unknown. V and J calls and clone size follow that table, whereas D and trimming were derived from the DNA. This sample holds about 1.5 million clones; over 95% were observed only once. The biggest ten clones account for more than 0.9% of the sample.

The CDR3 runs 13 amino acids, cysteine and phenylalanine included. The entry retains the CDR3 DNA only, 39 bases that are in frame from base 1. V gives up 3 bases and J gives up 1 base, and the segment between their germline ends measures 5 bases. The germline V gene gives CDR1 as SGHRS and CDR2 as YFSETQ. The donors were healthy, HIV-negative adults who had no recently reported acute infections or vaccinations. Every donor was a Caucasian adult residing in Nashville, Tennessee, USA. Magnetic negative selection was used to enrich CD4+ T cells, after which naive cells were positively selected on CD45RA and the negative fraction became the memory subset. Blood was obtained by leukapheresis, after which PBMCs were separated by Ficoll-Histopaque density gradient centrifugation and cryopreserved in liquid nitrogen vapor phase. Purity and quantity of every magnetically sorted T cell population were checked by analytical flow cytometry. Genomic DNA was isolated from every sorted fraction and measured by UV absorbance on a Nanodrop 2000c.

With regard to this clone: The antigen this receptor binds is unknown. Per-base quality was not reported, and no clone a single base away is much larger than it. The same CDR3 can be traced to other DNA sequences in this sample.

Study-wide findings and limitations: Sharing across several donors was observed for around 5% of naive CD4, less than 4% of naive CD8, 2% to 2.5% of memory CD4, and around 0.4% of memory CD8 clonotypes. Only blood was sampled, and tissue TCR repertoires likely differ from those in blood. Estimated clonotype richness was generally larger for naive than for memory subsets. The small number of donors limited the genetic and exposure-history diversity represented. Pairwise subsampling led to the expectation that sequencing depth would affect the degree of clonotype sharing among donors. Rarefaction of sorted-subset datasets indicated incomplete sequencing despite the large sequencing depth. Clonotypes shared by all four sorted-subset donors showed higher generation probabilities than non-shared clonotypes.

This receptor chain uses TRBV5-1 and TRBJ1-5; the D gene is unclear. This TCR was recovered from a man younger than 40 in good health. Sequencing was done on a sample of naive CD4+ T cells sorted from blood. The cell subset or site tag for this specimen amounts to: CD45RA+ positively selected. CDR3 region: CASSSDSNQPQHF. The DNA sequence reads TGCGCCAGCAGCTCTGACAGCAATCAGCCCCAGCATTTT.